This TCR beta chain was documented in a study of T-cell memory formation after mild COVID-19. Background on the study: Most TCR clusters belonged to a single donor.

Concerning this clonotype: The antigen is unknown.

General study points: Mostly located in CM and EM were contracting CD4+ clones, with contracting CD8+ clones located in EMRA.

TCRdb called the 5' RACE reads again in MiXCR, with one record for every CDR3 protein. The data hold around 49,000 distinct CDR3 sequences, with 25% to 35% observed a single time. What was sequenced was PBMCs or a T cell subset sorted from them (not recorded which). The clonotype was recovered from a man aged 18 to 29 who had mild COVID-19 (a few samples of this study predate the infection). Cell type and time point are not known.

CDR3 DNA sequence: TGTGCCAGCAGTTGGACAGGGGCCAGCACAGATACGCAGTATTTT. Its translation: CASSWTGASTDTQYF. The J gene is TRBJ2-3, the V gene TRBV12-3 or TRBV12-4, with TRBD1 matching over 9 bases. This CDR3 has 15 residues. J gave up 0 bases and V 4 bases, and 2 bases lay outside the gene matches.